Below are 4 T cell receptor beta chains sequenced from a single sample in a study of OX40 agonist ivuxolimab in advanced cancers. Repertoires were generated with immunoSEQ multiplex PCR, while TCRdb's copy carries only in-frame clones and drops some. This repertoire shows roughly 60,000 clones, around 84% found once; its top ten account for roughly 4.5%. The material sequenced was CD4+ or CD8+ T cells sorted from blood, taken in a trial of the OX40 agonist ivuxolimab. Receptor source: an adult with an advanced solid tumor such as melanoma, head and neck, liver or kidney cancer.

V and J are TRBV6-6 and TRBJ2-2; 7 bases align to TRBD2. Germline CDR1 and CDR2: MNHNY and SVGAGI (reference sequence). J was trimmed by 7 bases and V by 4 bases; bases with no gene match: 0. The CDR3 is 12 amino acids. CDR3 in DNA: TGTGCCAGCAGTTGGGGGGGCGGGGAGCTGTTTTTT. This sequence encodes CASSWGGGELFF.

This clone was found once. CDR3 in DNA: TGTGCCAGCAGCTTAGGGACATTCCACTCTGGGGCCAACGTCCTGACTTTC. As protein: CASSLGTFHSGANVLTF. V gene TRBV7-2 combines with J gene TRBJ2-6; a weak D match, TRBD1 (5 bases). Trimming stripped 1 base from V and 0 bases from J, with 10 bases between. In germline, CDR1 is SGHTA, CDR2 FQGNSA. The CDR3 covers 17 residues.

CDR3 region: CASSVGHTNTGELFF. The CDR3, as DNA: TGTGCCAGCAGCGTAGGACACACAAACACCGGGGAGCTGTTTTTT. The chain links TRBV9 to TRBJ2-2, with D unclear. Trimming removed 0 bases from V and 2 bases from J, with 8 bases in between. Germline CDR1 and CDR2: SGDLS and YYNGEE. This CDR3 spans 15 amino acids.

The genes are TRBV7-2 and TRBJ2-4, with 8 bases matching TRBD2. V trimming: 5 bases; J trimming: 7 bases; junction bases outside the gene matches: 7. This CDR3 has 14 amino acids. The germline gives CDR1 SGHTA, CDR2 FQGNSA. CDR3 sequence (DNA): TGTGCCAGCAGCGAAGCGGGAGAAGGGAACATTCAGTACTTC. Translation gives CASSEAGEGNIQYF.